These 9 T cell receptor beta chains were sequenced from one sample in a study of blood T cell repertoires in COVID-19. Here immunoSEQ multiplex PCR was the method, and the copy in TCRdb shows in-frame clones only, minus some. The sample yields around 300,000 clones, under 90% seen once. The material sequenced was peripheral blood. Every receptor here comes from a woman aged 40 to 50 who had recovered from COVID-19.

The rearrangement joins TRBV2 to TRBJ2-5, with D perhaps TRBD1 (5 bases). The CDR3 is 14 amino acids. Germline CDR1 reads SNHLY; CDR2 reads FYNNEI. Trimming removed 6 bases at V and 2 bases at J, with 13 bases between. CDR3 DNA sequence: TGTGCCAGCAGCCCCTCGACAGTTCAAGAGACCCAGTACTTC. This encodes CASSPSTVQETQYF.

The rearrangement joins TRBV30 to TRBJ2-2, with 9 positions matching TRBD1. Germline V lookup: CDR1 GTSNPN, CDR2 SVGIG (reference sequence). The CDR3 is made up of 18 amino acids. V lost 3 bases to trimming and J lost 3 bases; unmatched junction nucleotides: 14. The CDR3 sequence is CAWRPGQGRFRDTGELFF. The CDR3 DNA follows: TGTGCCTGGAGACCAGGACAGGGGCGCTTTAGAGACACCGGGGAGCTGTTTTTT.

This clone was detected only a few times. The chain combines TRBV10-3 with TRBJ2-7, with D maybe TRBD2 (5 bases). This CDR3 contains 15 residues. V lost 7 bases and J lost 9, with 25 bases in between. The germline V gene encodes CDR1 ENHRY and CDR2 SYGVKD. This CDR3 is CAITQAGDNGGRQYF. CDR3 sequence (DNA): TGTGCCATCACCCAAGCCGGGGATAATGGAGGACGGCAGTACTTC.

This rearrangement joins TRBV7-2 to TRBJ2-1, with TRBD2 as a possible D gene (7 bases). CDR3 length: 13 amino acids. The germline V gene encodes CDR1 SGHTA and CDR2 FQGNSA. V was clipped by 5 bases and J by 13 bases, with 18 bases between them. CDR3 in amino acids: CASSPLGGGYQFF. CDR3 sequence (DNA): TGTGCCAGCAGCCCCCTAGGGGGGGGATACCAGTTCTTC.

The chain has TRBV27 and TRBJ2-3; 8 nucleotides match TRBD1. There are 15 residues in the CDR3. Germline assignment: CDR1 MNHEY and CDR2 SMNVEV (reference sequence). Unmatched junction bases numbered 12, after V lost 5 bases and J lost 8 bases. The DNA for the CDR3 is TGTGCCAGCAGTCCACGACAGGGGTGGATCGGTACGCAGTATTTT. Amino acids: CASSPRQGWIGTQYF.

The CDR3 coding sequence is TGCAGCGCCCAGGGGATCTGGGGCTCCTACAATGAGCAGTTCTTC. Protein: CSAQGIWGSYNEQFF. V is TRBV29-1 and J is TRBJ2-1, with D possibly matching TRBD1 (6 bases). V gave up 7 bases and J gave up 0 bases, with 16 bases separating them. Germline lookup yields CDR1 SQVTM and CDR2 ANQGSEA. The length of the CDR3 is 15 residues.

In its sample, this clone was seen a few times. The chain employs TRBV5-4 and TRBJ2-7, with unresolved D. CDR3 size: 12 residues. Germline V gene lookup returns CDR1 SGHNT and CDR2 YYREEE (reference sequence). V was clipped by 2 bases and J by 7 bases, with 10 bases between them. In DNA, the CDR3 is TGTGCCAGCAGCTTTCTCACCGGGGAGCAGTACTTC. Protein sequence: CASSFLTGEQYF.

Concerning this clone itself: Other nucleotide sequences from this sample produce the same CDR3. The DNA of the CDR3 is TGTGCCAGCTCACCCGGACTAACCTACGAGCAGTACTTC. It is translated as CASSPGLTYEQYF. V usage is TRBV18 and J usage is TRBJ2-7; tentative D call: TRBD2 (6 bases). Germline CDR1 KGHSH, CDR2 LQKENI. The CDR3 contains 13 residues. V shed 3 bases and J shed 2 bases, with 8 bases lying between them.

This chain links TRBV20-1 with TRBJ2-5; possible D gene TRBD1, 5 bases. The V gene lost 3 bases and the J gene lost 2 bases, with 10 bases spanning the gap. CDR3 size: 13 residues. In germline, CDR1 is DFQATT, CDR2 SNEGSKA (reference sequence). CDR3 sequence reads: CSASQGLQETQYF. Here the CDR3 DNA reads TGCAGTGCTAGTCAGGGCCTTCAAGAGACCCAGTACTTC.